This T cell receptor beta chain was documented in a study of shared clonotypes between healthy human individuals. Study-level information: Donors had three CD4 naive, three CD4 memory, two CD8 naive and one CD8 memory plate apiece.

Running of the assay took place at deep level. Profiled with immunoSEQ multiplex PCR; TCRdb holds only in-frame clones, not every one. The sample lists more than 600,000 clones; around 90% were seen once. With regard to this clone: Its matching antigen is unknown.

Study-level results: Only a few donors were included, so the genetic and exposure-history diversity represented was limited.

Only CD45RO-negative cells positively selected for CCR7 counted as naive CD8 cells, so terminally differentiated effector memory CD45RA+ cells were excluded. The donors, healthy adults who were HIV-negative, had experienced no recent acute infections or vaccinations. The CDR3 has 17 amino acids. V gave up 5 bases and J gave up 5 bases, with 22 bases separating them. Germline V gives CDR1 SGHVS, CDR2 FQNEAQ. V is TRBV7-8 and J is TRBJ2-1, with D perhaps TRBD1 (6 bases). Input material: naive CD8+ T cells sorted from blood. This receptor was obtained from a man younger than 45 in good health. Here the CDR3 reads CASSLQIQGIRDNEQFF. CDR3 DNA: TGTGCCAGCAGCCTCCAGATACAGGGAATAAGGGACAATGAGCAGTTCTTC.